This T cell receptor beta chain appears in the sequencing data of a study of beta chain features in type 1 diabetes. General study results and limits: The naive, central memory and Treg TCRB repertoires of patients appeared to be more similar to one another than those of healthy donors. PCR might preferentially amplify shorter templates, equally in patients and controls. VDJ junctions from type 1 diabetes patients carried fewer insertions and larger deletions.

Concerning this clone itself: What it recognizes is unknown.

Trimming removed 2 bases from V and 0 bases from J; junction bases left unmatched: 1. Germline V gene sequence: CDR1 MGHRA, CDR2 YSYEKL. CDR3 size: 15 residues. One heparinised blood draw averaging around 120 mL was given by each donor. Every bit of the isolated RNA underwent reverse transcription, so sequencing read expressed TCRB transcripts. Clones were read by immunoSEQ multiplex PCR, and TCRdb kept only the in-frame ones, dropping some. The table has about 450,000 clones, 10% to 12% seen once; the top ten hold about 0.042%. Sequencing was carried out using naive CD4+ T cells from blood. The chain has TRBV4-1 and TRBJ2-5; TRBD2 aligns across 9 bases. The receptor was isolated from a young woman in good health. CDR3 coding DNA: TGCGCCAGCAGCCAACTAGCGGGGTACCAAGAGACCCAGTACTTC. Its protein product is CASSQLAGYQETQYF.